The 3 T cell receptor beta chains reported below all come from one sample, sequenced in a study of cytomegalovirus exposure and HLA in healthy donors. The PCR employed 60 Vbeta primers together with 13 Jbeta primers. The method was immunoSEQ multiplex PCR; TCRdb's version includes in-frame clones alone and lacks a portion of them. The data contain about 130,000 clones, 75% to 85% of them singletons. Sequencing was carried out using PBMCs. The receptor set was obtained from a man in his forties in good health and CMV-seronegative.

The gene calls are TRBV5-1 and TRBJ2-7, with 7 bases matching TRBD1. The trim removed 0 bases at V and 7 bases at J, leaving 10 bases unmatched. This CDR3 comprises 15 residues. CDR1 SGHRS and CDR2 YFSETQ come from the germline V gene. The CDR3 loop is CASSLGTGVVGEQYF. The CDR3 DNA reads TGCGCCAGCAGCTTGGGAACAGGGGTGGTTGGGGAGCAGTACTTC.

The genes are TRBV27 and TRBJ1-2; D is possibly TRBD1 (6 bases). This CDR3 contains 13 residues. Germline V lookup: CDR1 MNHEY, CDR2 SMNVEV (reference sequence). Trimming pared 2 bases from V and 7 bases from J, leaving 11 bases between. The DNA of the CDR3 is TGTGCCAGCAGTTTAGGAACAGGGAGTGGCTACACCTTC. Its translation is CASSLGTGSGYTF.

Here the CDR3 reads CASSSSTGGWYTEAFF. CDR3 bases: TGTGCCAGCAGTTCGTCGACAGGGGGCTGGTACACTGAAGCTTTCTTT. The genes are TRBV28 and TRBJ1-1; 10 nucleotides line up with TRBD1. Losses at the gene ends were 4 bases for V and 3 bases for J; bases not matched to a gene: 8. Looked up from germline, CDR1 is MDHEN and CDR2 is SYDVKM. The CDR3 has 16 amino acids.